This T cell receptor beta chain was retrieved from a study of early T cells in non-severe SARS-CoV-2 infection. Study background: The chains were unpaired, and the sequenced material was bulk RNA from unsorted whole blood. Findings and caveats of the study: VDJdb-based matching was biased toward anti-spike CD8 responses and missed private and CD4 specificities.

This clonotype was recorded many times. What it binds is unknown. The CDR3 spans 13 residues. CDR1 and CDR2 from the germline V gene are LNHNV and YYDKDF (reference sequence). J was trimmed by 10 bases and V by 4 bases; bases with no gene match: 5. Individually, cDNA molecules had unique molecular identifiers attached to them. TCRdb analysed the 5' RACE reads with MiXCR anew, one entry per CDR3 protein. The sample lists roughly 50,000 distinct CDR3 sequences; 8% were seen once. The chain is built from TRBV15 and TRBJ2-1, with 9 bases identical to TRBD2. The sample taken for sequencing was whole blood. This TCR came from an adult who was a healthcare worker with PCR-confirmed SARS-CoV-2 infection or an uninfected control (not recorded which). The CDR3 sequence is CATSTSGTSEQFF. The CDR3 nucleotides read TGTGCCACCAGCACATCAGGGACTAGCGAGCAGTTCTTC.